These T cell receptor beta chains were read from a single sample in a study of blood T cell repertoires in COVID-19. Assay used: immunoSEQ multiplex PCR; TCRdb lists only in-frame clones, some missing. The sample contains around 300,000 clones, about 87% of which appear only once. The sample comprised PBMCs or T cells enriched from blood (not recorded which). Source of these receptors: a woman in her forties or fifties who had recovered from COVID-19. Each CDR3 is given without its conserved first and last residue.

CDR3aa: ASSSLWTRDITGELF
j_gene: TRBJ2-2
v_gene: TRBV5-6

CDR3aa: ASSRRGYEQY
j_gene: TRBJ2-7
v_gene: TRBV5-6

CDR3aa: ASSSRDTSNYGYT
j_gene: TRBJ1-2
v_gene: TRBV4-3

CDR3aa: ASTLSLAGLDNEQF
j_gene: TRBJ2-1
v_gene: TRBV7-2

CDR3aa: ASSIVKRELGNEQF
j_gene: TRBJ2-1
v_gene: TRBV19

CDR3aa: ATSQDMNTEAF
j_gene: TRBJ1-1
v_gene: TRBV15

CDR3aa: ASTPGVQPQH
j_gene: TRBJ1-5
v_gene: TRBV28

CDR3aa: ASSSGTFGARTQY
j_gene: TRBJ2-5
v_gene: TRBV5-8

CDR3aa: ASSLEMNREQLF
j_gene: TRBJ1-4
v_gene: TRBV7-9

CDR3aa: ASSSRITGLAVTGSYNEQF
j_gene: TRBJ2-1
v_gene: TRBV28

CDR3aa: ASSYSTATTLYGYT
j_gene: TRBJ1-2
v_gene: TRBV6-5

CDR3aa: ASRGQGTSQPQH
j_gene: TRBJ1-5
v_gene: TRBV28

CDR3aa: ASSQKLSGNWGDTQY
j_gene: TRBJ2-3
v_gene: TRBV7-9

CDR3aa: ASSWRLAGRAFNEQF
j_gene: TRBJ2-1
v_gene: TRBV2

CDR3aa: ASSLLAGGPATDTQY
j_gene: TRBJ2-3
v_gene: TRBV27

CDR3aa: ASSAQQGAGNTIY
j_gene: TRBJ1-3
v_gene: TRBV9

CDR3aa: ASRSPPRVADSPLH
j_gene: TRBJ1-6
v_gene: TRBV28

CDR3aa: ASSLGWGTGRNAYEQY
j_gene: TRBJ2-7
v_gene: TRBV14

CDR3aa: ASSRRSSGGYEQY
j_gene: TRBJ2-7
v_gene: TRBV4-3

CDR3aa: SVHRGLGGYT
j_gene: TRBJ1-2
v_gene: TRBV29-1

CDR3aa: ASSLEFRRPDYGYT
j_gene: TRBJ1-2
v_gene: TRBV5-5

CDR3aa: ASSLGQQETQY
j_gene: TRBJ2-5
v_gene: TRBV5-4

CDR3aa: ASSHNRDSGEAF
j_gene: TRBJ1-1
v_gene: TRBV4-1

CDR3aa: ASSFSGTGNDEQY
j_gene: TRBJ2-7
v_gene: TRBV28

CDR3aa: ASRTGGGQPQH
j_gene: TRBJ1-5
v_gene: TRBV28

CDR3aa: ASSSGGARKETQY
j_gene: TRBJ2-5
v_gene: TRBV28

CDR3aa: ASSTLGGGLAGGHPGDEQF
j_gene: TRBJ2-1
v_gene: TRBV7-9

CDR3aa: ASSQDSGGGQPQH
j_gene: TRBJ1-5
v_gene: TRBV3-1/TRBV3-2

CDR3aa: SASTGEGRVFETQY
j_gene: TRBJ2-5
v_gene: TRBV20-1

CDR3aa: AISERGTGVNEKLF
j_gene: TRBJ1-4
v_gene: TRBV10-3

CDR3aa: ASSPGAAAPLQETQY
j_gene: TRBJ2-5
v_gene: TRBV11-2

CDR3aa: ASSLANPGGGELF
j_gene: TRBJ2-2
v_gene: TRBV7-2

CDR3aa: ASSLTGQGTDTQY
j_gene: TRBJ2-3
v_gene: TRBV28

CDR3aa: ASSASAGVHEQF
j_gene: TRBJ2-1
v_gene: TRBV10-2

CDR3aa: ASNTPGQGSNYEQY
j_gene: TRBJ2-7
v_gene: TRBV28

CDR3aa: AWSGQGSNQPQH
j_gene: TRBJ1-5
v_gene: TRBV30

CDR3aa: ASSPYMQGGFTEAF
j_gene: TRBJ1-1
v_gene: TRBV18

CDR3aa: ASRAQVSYNEQF
j_gene: TRBJ2-1
v_gene: TRBV6-5

CDR3aa: ASSQSAGLRTRGNSPLH
j_gene: TRBJ1-6
v_gene: TRBV3-1/TRBV3-2

CDR3aa: ASSLYTGTSSYEQY
j_gene: TRBJ2-7
v_gene: TRBV28

CDR3aa: ASSVTGGEGQPQH
j_gene: TRBJ1-5
v_gene: TRBV5-1

CDR3aa: ASSYSDRGYGYT
j_gene: TRBJ1-2
v_gene: TRBV6-5

CDR3aa: ASSPGSSGLSYEQY
j_gene: TRBJ2-7
v_gene: TRBV18

CDR3aa: ASMRDRPNYGYT
j_gene: TRBJ1-2
v_gene: TRBV2

CDR3aa: ASSPAGEISYEQY
j_gene: TRBJ2-7
v_gene: TRBV18

CDR3aa: ASSSRRTSGYYNEQF
j_gene: TRBJ2-1
v_gene: TRBV11-2

CDR3aa: ASSLARTGTNTEAF
j_gene: TRBJ1-1
v_gene: TRBV7-2

CDR3aa: ASSRARSEGHNEQY
j_gene: TRBJ2-7
v_gene: TRBV21-1